This paragraph reports one TCR beta chain. Its antigen is not identified. The CDR3 has 19 amino acids. Germline CDR1 and CDR2: LGHNA and YSLEER. V lost 1 base, J lost 2 bases, and 11 bases stayed unmatched. Here immunoSEQ multiplex PCR was the method, and the copy in TCRdb shows in-frame clones only, minus some. The data show about 93,000 clones, just under 80% seen once. The source of the sample is a study of PD-1 blockade in classical Hodgkin lymphoma. For the study at large: Each patient was given nivolumab 3 mg/kg through a vein every 2 weeks. General study findings and limits: Individuals who commenced nivolumab within less than 1 year of ASCT were excluded. By C4D1 there was a significant rise in CD4+ TCR diversity but not in CD8+ TCR diversity.

The time point here: cycle 4 day 1 (C4D1), after less than 7 weeks of nivolumab. Brentuximab vedotin exposure varied among the patients, all of whom had relapsed after autologous stem cell transplantation. Complete response, partial response or progressive disease constituted the best responses recorded. The receptor comes from a human donor with classical Hodgkin lymphoma. The sequencing here drew on peripheral blood mononuclear cells (PBMCs), taken before the fourth cycle of nivolumab. The V call is TRBV4-3, the J call TRBJ2-7; 13 bases match TRBD2. The CDR3 region is CASSQVVGGGLAGAYEQYF. Here the CDR3 DNA reads TGCGCCAGCAGCCAAGTGGTAGGGGGCGGACTAGCGGGGGCCTACGAGCAGTACTTC.